This TCR beta chain was documented in a study of T cell repertoires in cytomegalovirus infection. Findings and caveats of the study: Clonotypes of TCR beta that were HLA-C-restricted and CMV-specific dominated the ex vivo response.

TCRdb independently ran MiXCR on the reads; one entry per CDR3 protein. The table lists under 130,000 distinct CDR3 sequences, roughly two fifths of them singletons, with roughly 74% in the top ten. On this clonotype: The antigen is undetermined.

CDR1 and CDR2 from the germline V gene are SNHLY and FYNNEI. The V and J ends lost 10 bases and 8 bases respectively, with 23 bases between them. The CDR3 has 15 residues. The TCR comes from a human donor in good health (CMV status not recorded). Some clones in this sample may be carry-over from other donors' samples. The chain recombines TRBV2 with TRBJ1-4; D gene ambiguous. The source material was CD8+ T cells from cultured PBMCs, sampled from culture after CMV antigen stimulation. The CDR3 loop reads CAILRGGSSREKLFF. The DNA of the CDR3 is TGTGCCATCCTCCGGGGTGGCTCCTCGCGAGAAAAACTGTTTTTT.